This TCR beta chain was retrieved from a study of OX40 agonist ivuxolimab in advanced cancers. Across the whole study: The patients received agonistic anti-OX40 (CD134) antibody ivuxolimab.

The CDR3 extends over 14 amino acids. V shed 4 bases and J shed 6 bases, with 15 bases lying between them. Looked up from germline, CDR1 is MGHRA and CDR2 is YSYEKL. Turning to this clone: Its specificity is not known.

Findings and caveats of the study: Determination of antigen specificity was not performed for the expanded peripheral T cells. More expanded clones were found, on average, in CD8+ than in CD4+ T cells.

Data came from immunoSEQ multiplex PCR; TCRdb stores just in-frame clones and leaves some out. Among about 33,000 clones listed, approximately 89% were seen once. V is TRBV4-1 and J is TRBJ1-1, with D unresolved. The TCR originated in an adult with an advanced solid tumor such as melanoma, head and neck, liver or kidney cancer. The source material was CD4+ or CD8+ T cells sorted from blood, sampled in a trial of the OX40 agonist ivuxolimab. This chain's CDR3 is CASSREPGAPEAFF. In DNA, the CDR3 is TGCGCCAGCAGCCGAGAACCAGGTGCCCCTGAAGCTTTCTTT.